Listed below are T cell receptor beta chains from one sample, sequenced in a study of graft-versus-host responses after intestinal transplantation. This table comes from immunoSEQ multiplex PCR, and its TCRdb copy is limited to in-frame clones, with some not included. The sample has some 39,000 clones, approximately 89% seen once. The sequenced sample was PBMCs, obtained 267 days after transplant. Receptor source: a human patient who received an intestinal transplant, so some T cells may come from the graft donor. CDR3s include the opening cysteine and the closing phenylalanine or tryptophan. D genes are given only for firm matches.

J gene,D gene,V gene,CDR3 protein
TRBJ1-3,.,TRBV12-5,CASGLAPTGSGNTIYF
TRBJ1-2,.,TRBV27,CASSLQGRYGYTF
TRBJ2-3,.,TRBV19,CASRRLGRDTQYF
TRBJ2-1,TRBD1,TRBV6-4,CASSGTGVHNEQFF
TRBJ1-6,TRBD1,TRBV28,CASGDRDNSPLHF
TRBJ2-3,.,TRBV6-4,CASSDSGGAPDTQYF
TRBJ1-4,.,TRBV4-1,CASSLVPGANEKLFF
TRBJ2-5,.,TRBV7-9,CASTPGETQYF
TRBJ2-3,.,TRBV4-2,CASSPFPGVHYRGTQYF
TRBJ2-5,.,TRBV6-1,CASRATGAQYF
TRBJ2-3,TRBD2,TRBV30,CAWELAGGADTQYF
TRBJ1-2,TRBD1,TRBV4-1,CASRPWTGSYGYTF
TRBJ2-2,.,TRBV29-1,CSVAGITGELFF
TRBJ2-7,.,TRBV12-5,CASGLVATGTQHYEQYF
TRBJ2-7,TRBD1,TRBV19,CASSNRGYEQYF
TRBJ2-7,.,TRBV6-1,CASSAALYEQYF
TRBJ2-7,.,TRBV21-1,CASSKERVSWYEQYF
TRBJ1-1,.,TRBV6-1,CASSLEYYMNTEAFF
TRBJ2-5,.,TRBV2,CASGGGTQYF
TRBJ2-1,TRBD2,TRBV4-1,CASSQGTSGGALLREQFF
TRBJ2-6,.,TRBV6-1,CASSVSGANVLTF
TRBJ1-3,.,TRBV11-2,CASSPTVSGNTIYF
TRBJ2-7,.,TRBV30,CAWSLASSYEQYF
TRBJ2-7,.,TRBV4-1,CASSQGGSFYEQYF
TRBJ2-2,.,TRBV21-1,CASSKESAGRWRELFF
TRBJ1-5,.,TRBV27,CASSLDPGQPQHF
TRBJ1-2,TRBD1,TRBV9,CASSANGQGVLGYTF
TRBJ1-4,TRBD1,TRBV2,CASSEGLGTGGNEKLFF
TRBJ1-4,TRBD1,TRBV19,CASSTRDRGDEKLFF
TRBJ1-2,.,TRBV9,CASSPRQSFYGYTF
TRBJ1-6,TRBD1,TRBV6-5,CASMGDRVTSPLHF
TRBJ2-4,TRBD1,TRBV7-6,CASSLALGGLEAKNIQYF
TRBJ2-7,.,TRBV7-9,CASSEGREQYF
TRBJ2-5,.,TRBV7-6,CASSLADQETQYF
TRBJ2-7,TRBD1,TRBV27,CASSLGQGPLEQYF
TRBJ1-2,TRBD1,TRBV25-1,CASSEPGQEDYGYTF
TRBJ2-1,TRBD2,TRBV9,CASSVAGGFTYNEQFF
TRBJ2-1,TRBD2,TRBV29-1,CSLLAGEKGDKGEQFF
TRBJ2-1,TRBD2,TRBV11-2,CASSHTSGGWDEQFF
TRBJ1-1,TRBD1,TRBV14,CASSQRDRGHNAEAFF
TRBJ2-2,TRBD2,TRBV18,CASSRTSGGLANTGELFF
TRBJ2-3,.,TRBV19,CASSDSYRTQYF
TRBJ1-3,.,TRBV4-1,CASSQVGQGDTIYF
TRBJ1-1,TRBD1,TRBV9,CASSPWDRGVGNTEAFF
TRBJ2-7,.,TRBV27,CASSLARTYEQYF
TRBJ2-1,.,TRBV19,CASSMGDFSEQFF
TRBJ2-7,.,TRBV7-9,CASSFEGALGAEQYF
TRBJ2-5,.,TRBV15,CATSTEGEAETQYF